These 18 T cell receptor beta chains originate from one sample sequenced in a study of T-cell reconstitution after alpha-beta-depleted transplantation in children. Using unique molecular identifiers, the investigators prepared the TCRbeta library. TCRdb reanalysed the PCR reads using MiXCR and keeps one entry per CDR3 protein. This table holds about 610,000 distinct CDR3 sequences, roughly 27% found once. Sequencing used PBMCs, obtained before TCRalphabeta/CD19-depleted stem cell transplant. These receptors all come from a boy under two years old with Wiskott-Aldrich syndrome, due to receive a stem cell transplant.

V gene TRBV20-1 combines with J gene TRBJ2-5; no clear D gene. Germline V gene sequence: CDR1 DFQATT, CDR2 SNEGSKA (reference sequence). The CDR3 is made up of 13 amino acids. V was shortened by 0 bases and J by 1 base, with 6 bases between the two germline ends. This chain's CDR3 is CSARDATQETQYF. CDR3 DNA sequence: TGCAGTGCTAGAGATGCCACCCAAGAGACCCAGTACTTC.

V usage is TRBV9 and J usage is TRBJ2-1, with D tentatively TRBD1 (6 bases). CDR3 size: 16 residues. The germline gives CDR1 SGDLS, CDR2 YYNGEE. The V and J ends lost 2 bases and 10 bases respectively, with 22 bases between them. As DNA, the CDR3 is TGTGCCAGCAGCGTTTTAGGCGGGCTAATGAGGGGGGAGCAGTTCTTC. Translation gives CASSVLGGLMRGEQFF.

This clonotype was detected a few times. This chain joins TRBV12-3 or TRBV12-4 and TRBJ2-4; 12 bases fit TRBD2. V lost 3 bases to trimming and J lost 8 bases; unmatched junction nucleotides: 5. The CDR3 runs 15 residues. The DNA of the CDR3 is TGTGCCAGCAGTTTCGTCGCTAGCGGGAGGGACATTCAGTACTTC. Its protein is CASSFVASGRDIQYF.

In its sample, this clonotype was seen a few times. CDR3 nucleotides: TGTGCCAGCAGTCCCTTGTCAGGGGAGGGTCAGCCCCAGCATTTT. This codes for CASSPLSGEGQPQHF. The chain employs TRBV28 and TRBJ1-5; tentative D call: TRBD1 (6 bases). The germline V and J ends were trimmed by 5 bases and 6 bases, with 17 bases remaining between them. The germline gives CDR1 MDHEN, CDR2 SYDVKM. There are 15 residues in the CDR3.

This clonotype was counted between two and nine times. This sequence joins TRBV12-3 or TRBV12-4 and TRBJ2-7; 10 nucleotides align to TRBD1. The CDR3 loop spans 16 amino acids. J gave up 0 bases and V 5 bases, and 7 bases lay outside the gene matches. The CDR3 reads CASSPTGTGASYEQYF. CDR3 coding DNA: TGTGCCAGCAGTCCGACCGGGACAGGGGCCTCCTACGAGCAGTACTTC.

This rearrangement joins TRBV7-8 to TRBJ2-2; D is perhaps TRBD2 (5 bases). CDR1 is SGHVS and CDR2 is FQNEAQ in the germline V gene. The CDR3 is made up of 16 amino acids. V gave up 5 bases and J gave up 2 bases, with 15 bases separating them. For the CDR3, the DNA is TGTGCCAGCAGCATCCGGACGGGATTAAACACCGGGGAGCTGTTTTTT. Protein sequence: CASSIRTGLNTGELFF.

This clonotype has more than one count but fewer than ten. This chain connects TRBV5-1 to TRBJ2-7, with 9 bases aligning to TRBD2. Germline CDR1 reads SGHRS; CDR2 reads YFSETQ. V trimming: 0 bases; J trimming: 5 bases; junction bases outside the gene matches: 3. The CDR3 runs to 14 residues. CDR3: CASSLGTSADEQYF. In nucleotides, the CDR3 is TGCGCCAGCAGCTTGGGGACTAGCGCGGACGAGCAGTACTTC. The full variable domain, in which reference TRBV5-1 and TRBJ2-7 provide the parts outside the CDR3, is KAGVTQTPRYLIKTRGQQVTLSCSPISGHRSVSWYQQTPGQGLQFLFEYFSETQRNKGNFPGRFSGRQFSNSRSEMNVSTLELGDSALYLCASSLGTSADEQYFGPGTRLTVT.

V gene TRBV5-6 combines with J gene TRBJ2-3, with TRBD2 matching over 7 bases. The V segment lost 2 bases and the J segment 0 bases; nucleotides outside the gene matches: 6. The CDR3 covers 16 residues. Looked up from germline, CDR1 is SGHDT and CDR2 is YYEEEE. The CDR3 region has the DNA TGTGCCAGCAGCTTTTGGCGGGAGCTCAGCACAGATACGCAGTATTTT. This codes for CASSFWRELSTDTQYF.

This clonotype came up a few times. This chain links TRBV7-9 with TRBJ1-5; 9 nucleotides align to TRBD1. Per the germline V gene, CDR1 is SEHNR and CDR2 is FQNEAQ (reference sequence). The CDR3 is 16 residues long. J was trimmed by 1 base and V by 4 bases; bases with no gene match: 5. The CDR3 region is CASSSGGQGSNQPQHF. DNA of the CDR3: TGTGCCAGCAGCTCCGGAGGACAGGGGAGCAATCAGCCCCAGCATTTT. The whole variable domain, remainder taken from reference TRBV7-9 and TRBJ1-5, is DTGVSQNPRHKITKRGQNVTFRCDPISEHNRLYWYRQTLGQGPEFLTYFQNEAQLEKSRLLSDRFSAERPKGSFSTLEIQRTEQGDSAMYLCASSSGGQGSNQPQHFGDGTRLSIL.

At least ten counts were recorded for this clonotype. The genes are TRBV7-9 and TRBJ2-3; D is perhaps TRBD2 (5 bases). The CDR3 has 14 residues. Germline V lookup: CDR1 SEHNR, CDR2 FQNEAQ (reference sequence). Trimming stripped 3 bases from V and 0 bases from J, with 7 bases between. The chain's CDR3 is CASSFRGSTDTQYF. In DNA, the CDR3 is TGTGCCAGCAGCTTTCGGGGAAGCACAGATACGCAGTATTTT.

This clonotype was detected ten times or more. This rearrangement joins TRBV20-1 to TRBJ2-7; 9 nucleotides line up with TRBD2. Germline V gene data show CDR1 as DFQATT and CDR2 as SNEGSKA (reference sequence). V dropped 4 bases and J dropped 0; count of bases not matched to a gene: 4. The CDR3 covers 14 residues. CDR3: CSAIRGRDSYEQYF. The CDR3 DNA sequence: TGCAGTGCTATTCGCGGGAGGGACTCCTACGAGCAGTACTTC.

The V call is TRBV2, the J call TRBJ1-2; unclear D gene. The germline V and J ends were trimmed by 6 bases and 8 bases, with 13 bases remaining between them. CDR3 length: 12 amino acids. Germline lookup yields CDR1 SNHLY and CDR2 FYNNEI. CDR3 nucleotides: TGTGCCAGCAGATTTGACGTGAGGGGCTACACCTTC. Amino acids: CASRFDVRGYTF.

This clonotype has more than one count but fewer than ten. This rearrangement joins TRBV4-2 to TRBJ2-2, with D perhaps TRBD2 (5 bases). With 2 bases removed from V and 3 bases from J, the gap between germline ends came to 16 bases. CDR3 length equals 17 residues. Germline V CDR1 and CDR2: LGHNA, YNFKEQ. CDR3 residues: CASSQMKTTGDTGELFF. CDR3 sequence (DNA): TGTGCCAGCAGCCAAATGAAGACTACCGGGGACACCGGGGAGCTGTTTTTT.

This sequence joins TRBV12-3 or TRBV12-4 and TRBJ1-2, with D perhaps TRBD1 (6 bases). This CDR3 has 13 residues. V was trimmed by 6 bases and J by 7 bases, leaving 15 bases between them. CDR3 protein: CASSITGFTGYTF. CDR3 coding DNA: TGTGCCAGCAGCATAACAGGGTTCACTGGCTACACCTTC.

J is TRBJ2-1 and V is TRBV12-3 or TRBV12-4; D may be TRBD2 (6 bases). Trimming took 10 bases from V and 2 from J, leaving 27 bases between them. The CDR3 totals 18 residues. CDR3 loop: CATGPGLDLAKAYNEQFF. The CDR3 DNA is TGTGCCACCGGACCGGGACTGGACTTAGCTAAAGCCTACAATGAGCAGTTCTTC.

This clonotype was detected a few times. The chain carries TRBV10-2 and TRBJ2-1; weak D call: TRBD2 (6 bases). The length of the CDR3 is 15 residues. Germline V gene sequence: CDR1 WSHSY, CDR2 SAAADI. V was clipped by 2 bases and J by 2 bases, with 10 bases between them. CDR3 amino acids: CASSEGDWAYNEQFF. DNA for the CDR3: TGCGCCAGCAGTGAGGGGGACTGGGCCTACAATGAGCAGTTCTTC.

This clonotype has more than one count but fewer than ten. This chain joins TRBV10-3 and TRBJ2-2; D gene unclear. V was shortened by 3 bases and J by 3 bases, with 5 bases between the two germline ends. CDR1 is ENHRY and CDR2 is SYGVKD in the germline V gene. The CDR3 has 13 residues. In nucleotides, the CDR3 is TGTGCCATCAGTGACAGCGACACCGGGGAGCTGTTTTTT. This encodes CAISDSDTGELFF.

This clonotype turned up a few times. The chain couples TRBV5-1 to TRBJ1-5; no firm D call. The CDR3 covers 13 residues. Germline CDR1 reads SGHRS; CDR2 reads YFSETQ. Trimming left V 3 bases short and J 2 bases short, with 6 bases between. CDR3 in DNA: TGCGCCAGCAGCTGGGTCGGCAATCAGCCCCAGCATTTT. This codes for CASSWVGNQPQHF. Supplemented by reference TRBV5-1 and TRBJ1-5, the full variable domain reads KAGVTQTPRYLIKTRGQQVTLSCSPISGHRSVSWYQQTPGQGLQFLFEYFSETQRNKGNFPGRFSGRQFSNSRSEMNVSTLELGDSALYLCASSWVGNQPQHFGDGTRLSIL.